The sequence of this T cell receptor (beta chain) was determined in a study of T cell responses to AZD1222 COVID-19 vaccine. General study results and limits: Among those given AZD1222, only 5 to 7 were seropositive at baseline. Nearly half of spike-specific TCRs reportedly go after variant regions that carry no mutations.

The CDR3 contains 18 residues. Germline V gene lookup returns CDR1 LGHDT and CDR2 YNNKEL (reference sequence). V gave up 2 bases and J gave up 8 bases, with 24 bases separating them. Comments on this clone: The antigen remains unidentified.

Generated by immunoSEQ multiplex PCR, the TCRdb table keeps only in-frame clones and is missing some. There are around 270,000 clones in the sample; around 92% occur only once, and 0.55% lies in the top ten. This specimen consisted of peripheral blood, obtained 28 days after the second AZD1222 dose. This sequence joins TRBV3-1 (or the pseudogene TRBV3-2) and TRBJ1-4, with a possible D match to TRBD1 (5 bases). This clonotype was sampled from an adult who received the AZD1222 COVID-19 vaccine. The CDR3 reads CASSQFKRGQPGKEKLFF. For the CDR3, the DNA is TGTGCCAGCAGCCAATTTAAAAGAGGACAACCCGGGAAGGAAAAACTGTTTTTT.